The 27 T cell receptor beta chains below come from one sample, sequenced in a study of cytomegalovirus exposure and HLA in healthy donors. With 60 Vbeta and 13 Jbeta primers, the PCR was carried out. The table came from immunoSEQ multiplex PCR; TCRdb's copy has only in-frame clones and leaves some out. Of under 150,000 clones listed, about two thirds were seen once; the top ten hold roughly 2.7%. The sequencing sample was made of PBMCs. The receptors stem from a woman aged 60-75 years in good health and CMV-seropositive.

The gene calls are TRBV27 and TRBJ2-7; D is uncertain. CDR1 and CDR2 (germline): MNHEY, SMNVEV (reference sequence). V was trimmed by 4 bases and J by 6 bases, leaving 7 bases between them. The CDR3 spans 11 residues. DNA of the CDR3: TGTGCCAGCAGTTCCTCACTCGAGCAGTACTTC. Protein: CASSSSLEQYF.

This clone appeared a single time. The chain uses TRBV29-1 and TRBJ1-2; 8 positions agree with TRBD1. CDR3 length equals 18 residues. V shed 5 bases and J 1 base; nucleotides not matched to a gene: 18. The germline V gene has CDR1 SQVTM and CDR2 ANQGSEA. The CDR3 reads CSVRTFQGAVRSNYGYTF. CDR3 sequence (DNA): TGCAGCGTTAGAACTTTCCAGGGGGCGGTCAGGAGTAACTATGGCTACACCTTC.

This chain uses TRBV7-7 with TRBJ2-2; D gene unclear. From germline, CDR1 is SSHAT and CDR2 FNYEAQ (reference sequence). Trimming cost V 3 bases and J 4 bases, with 9 bases left between them. This CDR3 has 14 residues. CDR3 in amino acids: CASSFERGTGELFF. CDR3 sequence (DNA): TGTGCCAGCAGCTTTGAAAGAGGCACCGGGGAGCTGTTTTTT.

The sample holds a few counts of this clone. J is TRBJ1-4 and V is TRBV19; TRBD1 is a possible D gene (6 bases). V gave up 7 bases and J gave up 8 bases, with 20 bases separating them. The CDR3 runs to 15 residues. CDR1 LNHDA and CDR2 SQIVND come from the germline V gene (reference sequence). CDR3 residues: CASTPSQGHGEKLFF. In DNA form, the CDR3 reads TGTGCCAGTACCCCATCACAGGGACATGGAGAAAAACTGTTTTTT.

On this clone: This same CDR3 is encoded by further DNA sequences in the sample. The chain has TRBV6-5 and TRBJ1-1; D might be TRBD1 (5 bases). Trimming took 0 bases from V and 2 from J, leaving 7 bases between them. CDR1 MNHEY and CDR2 SVGAGI come from the germline V gene. This CDR3 contains 14 residues. The CDR3 reads CASSYSGGNTEAFF. CDR3 DNA sequence: TGTGCCAGCAGTTACTCGGGGGGTAACACTGAAGCTTTCTTT.

V and J are TRBV7-8 and TRBJ1-5; D not certain. Germline assignment: CDR1 SGHVS and CDR2 FQNEAQ. The CDR3 is 12 residues long. Trimming took off 8 bases at V and 3 bases at J, with 8 bases between the two ends. The CDR3: CASSVNNQPQHF. The CDR3 DNA sequence: TGTGCCAGCTCGGTGAACAATCAGCCCCAGCATTTT.

The chain uses TRBV1 and TRBJ2-2; the D call TRBD2 from the table was never checked on the DNA. TRBV1 is designated a pseudogene. The CDR3 totals 16 residues. In DNA, the CDR3 is TGCACCAGCAGCCAATCTAGCGGGGGGGCCGTCGGGGAGCTGTTTTTT. Protein product: CTSSQSSGGAVGELFF.

The chain combines TRBV5-1 with TRBJ1-1; 8 nucleotides agree with TRBD1. CDR3 size: 16 residues. CDR1 and CDR2 from the germline V gene are SGHRS and YFSETQ. V shed 4 bases, J shed 3 bases, and the junction held 11 bases outside the gene matches. The CDR3, as DNA: TGCGCCAGCAGCGCCAGACAGGGGCTCGGGGACACTGAAGCTTTCTTT. The encoded protein is CASSARQGLGDTEAFF.

This clone was seen just once. The chain links TRBV10-2 to TRBJ1-1; D might be TRBD1 (6 bases). Germline CDR1 WSHSY, CDR2 SAAADI. The ends were cut back, 6 bases at V and 0 bases at J, with 14 bases in the middle. This CDR3 is 15 amino acids long. This chain's CDR3 is CASRETGRMNTEAFF. CDR3 sequence (DNA): TGCGCCAGCAGGGAGACAGGCCGGATGAACACTGAAGCTTTCTTT.

This sequence joins TRBV5-1 and TRBJ2-2; no firm D call. In germline, CDR1 is SGHRS, CDR2 YFSETQ. Trimming removed 4 bases at V and 2 bases at J, with 9 bases between. The CDR3 sequence is 14 residues long. The CDR3 sequence is CASSGSQNTGELFF. The CDR3 region has the DNA TGCGCCAGCAGCGGCTCACAAAACACCGGGGAGCTGTTTTTT.

The rearrangement uses TRBV9 and TRBJ2-7, with 10 bases fitting TRBD1. The CDR3 is 15 residues long. Germline V gives CDR1 SGDLS, CDR2 YYNGEE. V dropped 4 bases and J dropped 2; count of bases not matched to a gene: 6. The CDR3 DNA reads as TGTGCCAGCAGCCGTTGGGGGACAGGGGCCTACGAGCAGTACTTC. Translating it yields CASSRWGTGAYEQYF.

The V call is TRBV5-1, the J call TRBJ1-1, with TRBD1 matching over 11 bases. The CDR3 runs 16 residues. The J segment lost 0 bases and the V segment lost 3 bases, leaving 4 bases of the junction unmatched. Germline CDR1 is SGHRS and CDR2 is YFSETQ. CDR3 amino acids: CASSSRTGGMNTEAFF. CDR3 DNA: TGCGCCAGCAGCTCCAGGACAGGGGGCATGAACACTGAAGCTTTCTTT.

V gene TRBV6-5 combines with J gene TRBJ1-2; 11 bases are a match to TRBD1. The CDR3 is 15 residues long. Trimming cost V 2 bases and J 4 bases; bases outside gene matches: 3. Germline CDR1 reads MNHEY; CDR2 reads SVGAGI. In DNA form, the CDR3 reads TGTGCCAGCAGTTACGGACAGGGGGCCTCCTATGGCTACACCTTC. Translated, it gives CASSYGQGASYGYTF.

In regard to this clone: In the same sample, other DNA sequences code for this CDR3. The chain joins TRBV6-5 to TRBJ2-7; TRBD1 agrees at 7 bases. CDR3 size: 16 residues. The junction had 10 bases not matched to a gene; V was cut back by 4 bases and J by 1 base. CDR1 MNHEY and CDR2 SVGAGI come from the germline V gene. As DNA, the CDR3 is TGTGCCAGCAGTTCTCCTGAGACAGGGCTATCCTACGAGCAGTACTTC. Amino acid sequence: CASSSPETGLSYEQYF.

The CDR3 DNA is TGTGCCAGCAGCCCCGGGACAGGGGATAAAAAACTGTTTTTT. It encodes CASSPGTGDKKLFF. The rearrangement links TRBV7-9 to TRBJ1-4, with 10 bases fitting TRBD1. Germline V lookup: CDR1 SEHNR, CDR2 FQNEAQ (reference sequence). The CDR3 runs 14 residues. J gave up 9 bases and V 5 bases, and 6 bases lay outside the gene matches.

The chain combines TRBV7-3 with TRBJ2-7, with no clear D. CDR1 SGHTA and CDR2 FQGTGA come from the germline V gene. The CDR3 sequence is 14 residues long. Trimming cost V 2 bases and J 0 bases, with 8 bases left between them. In DNA form, the CDR3 reads TGTGCCAGCAGCTTACAGGATAGCTCCTACGAGCAGTACTTC. Residues: CASSLQDSSYEQYF.

The chain has TRBV4-2 and TRBJ2-1; 11 bases align to TRBD2. Germline V lookup: CDR1 LGHNA, CDR2 YNFKEQ. The ends lost 2 bases at V and 9 bases at J; junction bases unmatched: 3. This CDR3 contains 14 residues. The CDR3, as DNA: TGTGCCAGCAGCCAAAGTACTAGCGGGGGTGAGCAGTTCTTC. It translates to CASSQSTSGGEQFF.

The V and J genes are TRBV11-2 and TRBJ1-1, with a tentative D call TRBD1 (6 bases). This CDR3 is 14 amino acids long. The V gene lost 5 bases and the J gene lost 2 bases, with 12 bases spanning the gap. CDR1 and CDR2 (germline): SGHAT, FQNNGV. DNA for the CDR3: TGTGCCAGCAGCATTCAACAGGGAAACACTGAAGCTTTCTTT. It specifies CASSIQQGNTEAFF.

This rearrangement joins TRBV19 to TRBJ1-4, with TRBD1 identical over 7 bases. The CDR3 sequence is 13 residues long. V lost 10 bases and J lost 8; bases outside the gene matches: 10. CDR1 and CDR2 (germline): LNHDA, SQIVND (reference sequence). CDR3 amino acids: CANPLTGNEKLFF. The CDR3, as DNA: TGTGCCAACCCCCTGACAGGGAACGAAAAACTGTTTTTT. Filled out from reference TRBV19 and TRBJ1-4, the complete variable domain reads DGGITQSPKYLFRKEGQNVTLSCEQNLNHDAMYWYRQDPGQGLRLIYYSQIVNDFQKGDIAEGYSVSREKKESFPLTVTSAQKNPTAFYLCANPLTGNEKLFFGSGTQLSVL.

The chain combines TRBV5-1 with TRBJ2-3; the D gene is possibly TRBD2 (6 bases). Germline CDR1 and CDR2: SGHRS and YFSETQ. This CDR3 has 15 amino acids. V lost 0 bases to trimming and J lost 5 bases, with 13 bases between them. CDR3 in amino acids: CASSLGTIGGDTQYF. Written as DNA, the CDR3 is TGCGCCAGCAGCTTGGGGACCATCGGGGGAGATACGCAGTATTTT. Combining the CDR3 with reference TRBV5-1 and TRBJ2-3 gives the whole variable domain KAGVTQTPRYLIKTRGQQVTLSCSPISGHRSVSWYQQTPGQGLQFLFEYFSETQRNKGNFPGRFSGRQFSNSRSEMNVSTLELGDSALYLCASSLGTIGGDTQYFGPGTRLTVL.

This chain joins TRBV10-3 and TRBJ1-1, with D unresolved. The CDR3 contains 10 residues. In germline, CDR1 is ENHRY, CDR2 SYGVKD. The CDR3, as DNA: TGTGCAACTCGGTCCACTGAAGCTTTCTTT. As protein: CATRSTEAFF.

This clone was counted a single time. The J gene is TRBJ2-5, the V gene TRBV2; 11 bases line up with TRBD2. The J call is uncertain, as TRBJ2-7 better fits the DNA end. Germline V CDR1 and CDR2: SNHLY, FYNNEI. The CDR3 runs 15 residues. The CDR3 region has the DNA TGTGCCAGCAGTGATGCTAGCGGGGGGATCTACGAGCAGTACTTC. The encoded protein is CASSDASGGIYEQYF.

This chain uses TRBV7-2 with TRBJ2-5; D possibly corresponds to TRBD1 (6 bases). Germline loops: CDR1 SGHTA, CDR2 FQGNSA. Trimming pared 7 bases from V and 5 bases from J, leaving 14 bases between. There are 13 residues in the CDR3. DNA of the CDR3: TGTGCCAGCAACCCTAGGGGGTTGGAGACCCAGTACTTC. Its protein is CASNPRGLETQYF.

The CDR3 loop reads CATSRDLAGLAGASQFF. The CDR3 region has the DNA TGTGCCACCAGCAGAGATCTTGCGGGACTAGCGGGGGCCTCCCAGTTCTTC. The chain is built from TRBV15 and TRBJ2-1, with 14 positions matching TRBD2. The CDR3 is 17 amino acids. V dropped 0 bases and J dropped 13; count of bases not matched to a gene: 11. Germline values: CDR1 LNHNV, CDR2 YYDKDF (reference sequence).

Notes on this clone: At one boundary the junction diverges from the germline segment, which might be a read error. V is TRBV7-9 and J is TRBJ1-5, with 7 bases matching TRBD1. CDR3 length: 14 residues. In germline, CDR1 is SEHNR, CDR2 FQNEAQ (reference sequence). CDR3 coding DNA: TGTTCCAGCAGTTTACAGGGGATCAATCAGCCCCAGCATTTT. It specifies CSSSLQGINQPQHF.

The chain has TRBV5-1 and TRBJ1-1, with TRBD1 matching 9 bases. The germline V gene encodes CDR1 SGHRS and CDR2 YFSETQ. After removal of 3 bases from V and 3 bases from J, the junction contained 0 bases not matched to a gene. The CDR3 is 13 amino acids. The DNA for the CDR3 is TGCGCCAGCAGCTGGGACAGGGACACTGAAGCTTTCTTT. Translated: CASSWDRDTEAFF.

This clone was detected only a few times. The chain has TRBV14 and TRBJ1-2; 9 bases align to TRBD1. Germline values: CDR1 SGHDN, CDR2 FVKESK. This CDR3 comprises 15 residues. V dropped 3 bases and J dropped 4; count of bases not matched to a gene: 6. The CDR3 region is CASSHGTGTAYGYTF. In nucleotides, the CDR3 is TGTGCCAGCAGCCACGGGACAGGGACAGCCTATGGCTACACCTTC.